This T cell receptor (beta chain) was captured in a study of T cells in Graves' hyperthyroidism and ophthalmopathy. This CDR3 has 13 residues. Germline CDR1 SGHVS, CDR2 FNYEAQ. Trimming cost V 1 base and J 11 bases, with 14 bases left between them. General observations from the study: With a median lead of roughly 6.2 months before onset, the model predicted ophthalmopathy. Among clonotypes expanded in thyroid above 0.001, most were also found in blood.

Using RNA transcripts as the source, TCR beta CDR3 regions were amplified. The TCR CDR3 first-round RT-PCR relied on the HTBI primer set. TCRdb passed the multiplex PCR reads through MiXCR, listing each CDR3 protein once. The table lists around 480,000 distinct CDR3 sequences, over 13% of them singletons, with less than 20% in the top ten. This clonotype was seen a handful of times. Its antigen is still unknown. The V call is TRBV7-6, the J call TRBJ1-1; D might be TRBD1 (5 bases). The sequencing input was blood. The sequence derives from a woman under 30 with Graves' hyperthyroidism. CDR3 protein: CASSLETGGVAFF. The CDR3 DNA sequence: TGTGCCAGCAGCTTAGAGACCGGGGGGGTCGCTTTCTTT.